This TCR beta chain was sequenced in a study of beta chain features in type 1 diabetes. What was sequenced were expressed TCRB transcripts, since all of the isolated RNA had been reverse transcribed. Sequenced by immunoSEQ multiplex PCR; TCRdb stores in-frame clones only, minus some. The sample lists hundreds of thousands of clones, about 29% occurring once. Findings and caveats of the study: Among patients with Type 1 diabetes, TCRB CDR3s were moderately but significantly shorter in every one of the four CD4+ subsets. When VDJ junctions were examined, type 1 diabetes patients showed fewer insertions and more deletions.

Per germline, CDR1 SGHAT and CDR2 FQNNGV. V lost 5 bases and J 6 bases, leaving 17 bases between the germline ends. The CDR3 sequence is 15 residues long. There are a few counts of this clone. The antigen is undetermined. V gene TRBV11-2 combines with J gene TRBJ2-1, with D possibly matching TRBD2 (6 bases). This receptor was identified in a young man in good health. Sequencing was done on a sample of naive CD4+ T cells from blood. The CDR3, as DNA: TGTGCCAGCAGCCCAAGGCGGCTAGCGCTCAATGAGCAGTTCTTC. This codes for CASSPRRLALNEQFF.